This T cell receptor beta chain was identified during a study of T cells in Graves' hyperthyroidism and ophthalmopathy. As regards this clonotype: Its antigen is unidentified.

CDR3 length equals 14 residues. Per the germline V gene, CDR1 is DFQATT and CDR2 is SNEGSKA (reference sequence). V gave up 6 bases and J gave up 0 bases; unmatched junction bases: 5. Notes on the study in general: Most thyroid-expanded clonotypes above 0.001 were also found in blood. The model made its ophthalmopathy prediction, and onset followed a median approximately six months later.

Stability of Graves' hyperthyroidism was defined as absent ophthalmopathy progression within 18 months. TCR beta CDR3 regions were amplified from RNA. The HTBI primer set drove a first-round RT-PCR of the TCR CDR3. TCRdb ran MiXCR on the multiplex PCR reads and lists one entry per CDR3 protein. The table has a few hundred thousand distinct CDR3 sequences, 15% to 17% seen once; the top ten hold around 6.6%. V gene TRBV20-1 combines with J gene TRBJ2-3, with 8 bases aligning to TRBD2. The sequenced material came from blood. This clonotype was obtained from a woman in her 30s with Graves' hyperthyroidism. Written as DNA, the CDR3 is TGCAGTGCCCGGGGGGGGGGGAGCACAGATACGCAGTATTTT. Protein: CSARGGGSTDTQYF.